This TCR beta chain stems from a study of shared clonotypes between healthy human individuals. The CDR3 contains 12 residues. The V and J ends lost 4 bases and 6 bases, in that order; junction bases with no gene match: 1. From germline, CDR1 is SGHTA and CDR2 FQGTGA. Profiling relied on immunoSEQ multiplex PCR, and the TCRdb table lists in-frame clones only, not all of them. In the table there are a few million clones, more than 80% of which are singletons. The sequence came from a man younger than 35 in good health. Some clones in this sample may be carry-over from other donors' samples. The chain recombines TRBV7-3 with TRBJ2-7; TRBD1 matches at 9 bases. Sequenced material: naive CD4+ T cells from PBMCs. The subset: CD45RA+ positively selected. CDR3 DNA sequence: TGTGCCAGCAGCTCGACAGGGGGCGAGCAGTACTTC. This gives the protein CASSSTGGEQYF.